This T cell receptor beta chain was found in a study of shared clonotypes between healthy human individuals. Assay: immunoSEQ multiplex PCR; the TCRdb copy retains only in-frame clones and omits some. The table has 600,000 to 800,000 clones, approximately 72% seen once. CDR3 length: 15 amino acids. Trimming stripped 5 bases from V and 4 bases from J, with 15 bases between. Germline V gene sequence: CDR1 MDHEN, CDR2 SYDVKM. The V gene is TRBV28, the J gene TRBJ1-5, with D possibly matching TRBD1 (5 bases). Sequenced sample: memory CD4+ T cells sorted from blood. Subset here: CD45RA-negative fraction. This TCR came from a young woman in good health. The CDR3 protein is CASSLPGPRNQPQHF. CDR3 DNA: TGTGCCAGCAGTCTACCGGGACCCCGAAATCAGCCCCAGCATTTT.